This T cell receptor (beta chain) is from a study of cytomegalovirus exposure and HLA in healthy donors. Study-wide results and limits: Versus the roughly 690-donor mean, an Asian-associated ancestry cluster reportedly showed fewer N-insertions in a later analysis.

Note on this clone: Its antigen is as yet unknown.

The germline V gene has CDR1 LGHNA and CDR2 YNFKEQ. V shed 0 bases, J shed 4 bases, and the junction held 6 bases outside the gene matches. This CDR3 comprises 16 residues. The PCR made use of 60 Vbeta and 13 Jbeta primers. Clones were sequenced by immunoSEQ multiplex PCR, and TCRdb holds only the in-frame ones, with some missing. The sample has some 150,000 clones; approximately 81% are singletons. The sequenced material came from PBMCs. The receptor was isolated from a woman aged 45 to 65 in good health and CMV-seronegative. This sequence joins TRBV4-2 and TRBJ1-5; 7 nucleotides agree with TRBD1. CDR3 protein: CASSQEDQGGNQPQHF. The CDR3 nucleotides read TGTGCCAGCAGCCAAGAGGATCAGGGGGGAAATCAGCCCCAGCATTTT.